Listed here are 6 T cell receptor beta chains from one sample, sequenced in a study of blood T cell repertoires in COVID-19. Assay used: immunoSEQ multiplex PCR; TCRdb lists only in-frame clones, some missing. Counted here are 80,000 or so clones, 75% to 85% occurring once; the ten biggest clones make up 4% to 6%. The sample consisted of peripheral blood. These TCRs come from a woman aged 70-85 years with acute or convalescent COVID-19.

The chain carries TRBV7-8 and TRBJ1-2; D is uncertain. CDR3 length equals 15 residues. Germline loops: CDR1 SGHVS, CDR2 FQNEAQ. Trimming shortened V by 4 bases and J by 4 bases, and 16 bases separated the two germline ends. The CDR3 sequence: CASSSTQNAGYGYTF. CDR3 DNA: TGTGCCAGCAGCTCAACCCAGAACGCAGGCTATGGCTACACCTTC.

The table lists this clone with a count of one. The chain recombines TRBV6-5 with TRBJ1-6; D perhaps matches TRBD1 (5 bases). The CDR3 runs 16 residues. V was pared by 3 bases and J by 10 bases, with 19 bases between. The germline CDR1 and CDR2 sequences are MNHEY and SVGAGI. The CDR3 sequence is CASSYARGVYPSPLHF. The CDR3 nucleotides read TGTGCCAGCAGTTATGCGCGGGGCGTATACCCCTCACCCCTCCACTTT.

This chain uses TRBV6-2 or TRBV6-3 with TRBJ1-1; 7 nucleotides align to TRBD1. Germline lookup yields CDR1 MNHEY and CDR2 SVGEGT. This CDR3 is built from 16 residues. Trimming removed 3 bases from V and 2 bases from J; junction bases left unmatched: 9. The CDR3 is CASSYSPGTANTEAFF. For the CDR3, the DNA is TGTGCCAGCAGTTATTCCCCGGGGACAGCTAACACTGAAGCTTTCTTT.

The V call is TRBV27, the J call TRBJ2-5, with D perhaps matching TRBD1 (6 bases). This CDR3 has 14 amino acids. Trimming left V 5 bases short and J 5 bases short, with 15 bases between. CDR1 and CDR2 from the germline V gene are MNHEY and SMNVEV (reference sequence). The DNA of the CDR3 is TGTGCCAGCAGTAGAACAGGGTTTTTCGAGACCCAGTACTTC. It is translated as CASSRTGFFETQYF.

V is TRBV23-1 and J is TRBJ2-1; 7 positions agree with TRBD1. TRBV23-1 is noted as an ORF with a role that remains uncertain. This CDR3 is built from 14 residues. Unmatched junction bases numbered 1, after V lost 0 bases and J lost 5 bases. The CDR3 sequence: CASSQSGQHNEQFF. Written as DNA, the CDR3 is TGCGCCAGCAGTCAATCGGGACAGCACAATGAGCAGTTCTTC.

V gene TRBV5-5 combines with J gene TRBJ1-1, with D perhaps matching TRBD1 (5 bases). The CDR3 consists of 16 residues. V shed 3 bases and J shed 3 bases, with 18 bases lying between them. CDR1 is SGHKS, CDR2 YYEKEE, per germline (reference sequence). CDR3 in DNA: TGTGCCAGCAGCTCCGCCCGGTGGGGCAGGGACACTGAAGCTTTCTTT. Translating gives CASSSARWGRDTEAFF.